This TCR beta chain stems from a study of cytotoxic CD8 clonotypes in ibrutinib-treated CLL. The overall study: The taking of response samples occurred after a median around 11 months of treatment, with a range of 6 to 36. Study-wide results and limits: Sampling times differed between sustained-remission and progressing patients. Clonality showed a rise at ibrutinib response that reversed toward baseline at progression.

Germline assignment: CDR1 SGHAT and CDR2 FQNNGV. This CDR3 is 14 amino acids long. Notes on this clone: The target antigen is unknown. The junction shows a germline mismatch at one end, possibly a read error.

Investigators sought sequencing depths of between 1 in 200,000 and 1 in 1 million T cells. TCRdb keeps only in-frame clones here, not all; method: immunoSEQ multiplex PCR. The repertoire consists of approximately 190,000 clones, with roughly three quarters occurring once and the leading ten covering about an eighth. This receptor was identified in a human donor with chronic lymphocytic leukemia. The chain uses TRBV11-2 and TRBJ2-7, with D unresolved. The source material was PBMCs, sampled after 12 months of ibrutinib treatment. For the CDR3, the DNA is TGTGCCAGCAGCCTAGAGGTAGGAACCTACGAGCAGTACTTC. Its protein product is CASSLEVGTYEQYF. Together with reference TRBV11-2 and TRBJ2-7, the CDR3 gives the full variable domain: EAGVAQSPRYKIIEKRQSVAFWCNPISGHATLYWYQQILGQGPKLLIQFQNNGVVDDSQLPKDRFSAERLKGVDSTLKIQPAKLEDSAVYLCASSLEVGTYEQYFGPGTRLTVT.